This entry lists 22 T cell receptor beta chains sequenced from one sample in a study of blood T cell repertoires in COVID-19. Assay: immunoSEQ multiplex PCR; the TCRdb copy retains only in-frame clones and omits some. The sample records around 130,000 clones, roughly three quarters being singletons. Specimen: peripheral blood. These receptors were obtained from a human donor in a cohort sampled during active COVID-19.

The chain uses TRBV11-2 and TRBJ1-5; D may be TRBD1 (6 bases). The germline V gene has CDR1 SGHAT and CDR2 FQNNGV. Trimming removed 5 bases from V and 6 bases from J, with 14 bases in between. The length of the CDR3 is 14 residues. The DNA of the CDR3 is TGTGCCAGCAGCGAAACAGGGAACAGTCAGCCCCAGCATTTT. Amino acids: CASSETGNSQPQHF.

This clone occurred once. V gene TRBV6-6 combines with J gene TRBJ2-7; TRBD1 matches 10 bases. Germline CDR1 and CDR2: MNHNY and SVGAGI (reference sequence). V dropped 2 bases and J dropped 3; count of bases not matched to a gene: 4. This CDR3 comprises 15 residues. This chain's CDR3 is CASSYTRTGGYEQYF. The CDR3 DNA is TGTGCCAGCAGTTACACCCGGACAGGGGGCTACGAGCAGTACTTC.

The chain employs TRBV4-2 and TRBJ2-1; 8 bases are a match to TRBD1. The germline CDR1 and CDR2 sequences are LGHNA and YNFKEQ. Losses at the gene ends were 5 bases for V and 7 bases for J; bases not matched to a gene: 10. The CDR3 contains 15 residues. CDR3 in DNA: TGTGCCAGCAGCGGCCGGACAGGGCGTAGTAATGAGCAGTTCTTC. This sequence encodes CASSGRTGRSNEQFF.

This clone was seen a handful of times. The rearrangement links TRBV5-6 to TRBJ1-2; D remains ambiguous. The V gene lost 1 base and the J gene lost 3 bases, with 7 bases spanning the gap. CDR3 size: 13 residues. Per germline, CDR1 SGHDT and CDR2 YYEEEE. The chain's CDR3 is CASSLTVDYGYTF. CDR3 bases: TGTGCCAGCAGCTTGACGGTAGACTATGGCTACACCTTC.

This clone was detected a few times. V gene TRBV19 combines with J gene TRBJ1-5; maybe TRBD1 (5 bases). The CDR3 is made up of 14 amino acids. Between the trimmed V and J ends, which lost 2 bases and 4 bases, there was a span of 9 bases. CDR1 and CDR2 (germline): LNHDA, SQIVND (reference sequence). CDR3 amino acids: CASSIRGKNQPQHF. Here the CDR3 DNA reads TGTGCCAGTAGTATACGGGGGAAGAATCAGCCCCAGCATTTT.

This sequence joins TRBV7-8 and TRBJ2-7; no firm D call. The germline gives CDR1 SGHVS, CDR2 FQNEAQ. The V end lost 2 bases, the J end lost 5 bases, and 10 bases lay between the germline ends. This CDR3 spans 13 amino acids. CDR3 residues: CASSLSASHEQYF. The CDR3 bases are TGTGCCAGCAGCTTATCAGCGTCCCACGAGCAGTACTTC.

The chain combines TRBV7-6 with TRBJ2-7, with a possible D match to TRBD2 (6 bases). This CDR3 comprises 18 residues. The V and J ends lost 6 bases and 3 bases respectively, with 27 bases between them. The V gene's germline CDR1 is SGHVS and CDR2 FNYEAQ. CDR3 bases: TGTGCCAGCAGTCAAAGGGGCAGGGAGGTTAGGGGCCACTACGAGCAGTACTTC. Translation gives CASSQRGREVRGHYEQYF.

This clone has a handful of counts. The J gene is TRBJ1-2, the V gene TRBV6-5; 7 bases line up with TRBD1. CDR1 MNHEY and CDR2 SVGAGI come from the germline V gene. V shed 4 bases and J 3 bases; nucleotides not matched to a gene: 8. CDR3 length equals 15 residues. The CDR3 DNA reads TGTGCCAGCAGTTCTCAGGGGGGCGCTTACTATGGCTACACCTTC. Protein sequence: CASSSQGGAYYGYTF.

Points on this clone: Germline and junction disagree at one end, which may indicate a read error. This chain uses TRBV25-1 with TRBJ2-7; 11 bases fit TRBD1. From germline, CDR1 is MGHDK and CDR2 SYGVNS. The CDR3 has 14 amino acids. The CDR3 DNA reads as TGTGCCAGCAATGAAGGACAGGGGGCTAGCGAGCAGTACTTC. It specifies CASNEGQGASEQYF.

The J gene is TRBJ2-7, the V gene TRBV28, with D possibly being TRBD2 (6 bases). CDR1 is MDHEN and CDR2 is SYDVKM in the germline V gene. Trimming pared 5 bases from V and 0 bases from J, leaving 11 bases between. The CDR3 runs 14 residues. The CDR3 DNA reads TGTGCCAGCAGTCCACGGGAGAACTCCTACGAGCAGTACTTC. Protein: CASSPRENSYEQYF. Filled out from reference TRBV28 and TRBJ2-7, the complete variable domain reads DVKVTQSSRYLVKRTGEKVFLECVQDMDHENMFWYRQDPGLGLRLIYFSYDVKMKEKGDIPEGYSVSREKKERFSLILESASTNQTSMYLCASSPRENSYEQYFGPGTRLTVT.

In the case of this clone: A read error may produce the germline difference seen at one junction end. The rearrangement links TRBV4-1 to TRBJ1-1; 7 bases fit TRBD1. This CDR3 comprises 15 residues. Germline CDR1 MGHRA, CDR2 YSYEKL. The CDR3 DNA follows: TGCGCCAGCAGCAAAGACAGGGAGGGGGGAACTGAAGCTTTCTTT. This codes for CASSKDREGGTEAFF.

The J gene is TRBJ2-1, the V gene TRBV5-6; the match to TRBD2 covers 7 bases. J gave up 2 bases and V 4 bases, and 9 bases lay outside the gene matches. The CDR3 sequence is 16 residues long. CDR1 and CDR2 (germline): SGHDT, YYEEEE. In nucleotides, the CDR3 is TGTGCCAGCAGCCCACCCCTAGCGGTGCCCTACAATGAGCAGTTCTTC. Its translation: CASSPPLAVPYNEQFF. The full variable domain, rest sourced from reference TRBV5-6 and TRBJ2-1, is DAGVTQSPTHLIKTRGQQVTLRCSPKSGHDTVSWYQQALGQGPQFIFQYYEEEERQRGNFPDRFSGHQFPNYSSELNVNALLLGDSALYLCASSPPLAVPYNEQFFGPGTRLTVL.

The sample holds a few counts of this clone. This chain links TRBV6-4 with TRBJ1-2, with 7 bases lining up with TRBD1. Germline-derived CDR1 and CDR2 are MRHNA and SNTAGT. The CDR3 contains 15 residues. Trimming took 4 bases from V and 2 from J; bases not matched to a gene: 7. CDR3 residues: CASSVSRDRNYGYTF. Here the CDR3 DNA reads TGTGCCAGCAGTGTGAGCCGGGACAGAAACTATGGCTACACCTTC.

This chain connects TRBV2 to TRBJ2-1, with 9 bases fitting TRBD1. J lost 0 bases, V lost 6 bases, and 6 bases had no gene match. CDR1 is SNHLY and CDR2 is FYNNEI in the germline V gene. There are 16 residues in the CDR3. DNA of the CDR3: TGTGCCAGCAGGCACTCGACAGGGGGCTCCTACAATGAGCAGTTCTTC. Translation: CASRHSTGGSYNEQFF.

This chain connects TRBV2 to TRBJ2-7; 7 bases match TRBD2. The CDR3 sequence is 13 residues long. CDR1 and CDR2 (germline): SNHLY, FYNNEI. V was pared by 3 bases and J by 7 bases, with 6 bases of the junction left unmatched. The CDR3 DNA sequence: TGTGCCAGCAGTGAGGGCCGGGGAGGGGAGCAGTACTTC. Translated, it gives CASSEGRGGEQYF.

This clone was seen a few times. The chain employs TRBV25-1 and TRBJ1-5; D may be TRBD1 (5 bases). The germline gives CDR1 MGHDK, CDR2 SYGVNS. The germline V and J ends were trimmed by 8 bases and 0 bases, with 11 bases remaining between them. This CDR3 has 14 amino acids. CDR3 sequence: CASGGGTSNQPQHF. In nucleotides, the CDR3 is TGTGCCAGCGGGGGAGGCACTAGCAATCAGCCCCAGCATTTT.

This chain connects TRBV27 to TRBJ2-7; 9 bases map to TRBD1. Germline V gives CDR1 MNHEY, CDR2 SMNVEV (reference sequence). The V and J ends lost 6 bases and 4 bases, in that order; junction bases with no gene match: 7. The CDR3 has 14 amino acids. This CDR3 reads CASSYTGGAYEQYF. CDR3 sequence (DNA): TGTGCCAGCAGCTACACAGGGGGCGCGTACGAGCAGTACTTC.

The chain carries TRBV28 and TRBJ1-2; a possible D gene is TRBD1 (5 bases). This CDR3 contains 14 residues. Germline V gives CDR1 MDHEN, CDR2 SYDVKM. V lost 8 bases and J 1 base, leaving 14 bases between the germline ends. The CDR3 spells CASHFDGGNYGYTF. CDR3 nucleotide sequence: TGTGCCAGCCATTTTGACGGGGGTAACTATGGCTACACCTTC.

The rearrangement joins TRBV7-9 to TRBJ1-1, with 10 bases fitting TRBD1. Germline V gives CDR1 SEHNR, CDR2 FQNEAQ (reference sequence). With V trimmed by 3 bases and J by 3 bases, 4 bases remained unmatched. The CDR3 extends over 15 amino acids. The CDR3 is CASSLGQGIHTEAFF. CDR3 DNA sequence: TGTGCCAGCAGCTTGGGACAGGGGATTCACACTGAAGCTTTCTTT.

This chain joins TRBV25-1 and TRBJ1-3; D is unclear. V lost 2 bases and J lost 2, with 7 bases in between. Germline lookup yields CDR1 MGHDK and CDR2 SYGVNS. This CDR3 contains 14 residues. This chain's CDR3 is CASSEPGAGNTIYF. CDR3 DNA: TGTGCCAGCAGTGAACCGGGAGCTGGAAACACCATATATTTT.

This chain joins TRBV7-9 and TRBJ1-6; possible D gene TRBD1, 5 bases. The germline V and J ends were trimmed by 4 bases and 14 bases, with 15 bases remaining between them. Germline V gives CDR1 SEHNR, CDR2 FQNEAQ (reference sequence). The CDR3 runs 13 residues. CDR3 nucleotide sequence: TGTGCCAGCAGCTCGATGACAGATAAAGCCCTCCACTTT. Protein sequence: CASSSMTDKALHF.

Concerning this clone itself: Additional DNA sequences in this sample encode the identical CDR3. The chain employs TRBV6-5 and TRBJ1-1; 8 bases are shared with TRBD1. CDR1 is MNHEY, CDR2 SVGAGI, per germline. V lost 5 bases, J lost 1 base, and 3 bases stayed unmatched. The CDR3 has 14 residues. The CDR3, as DNA: TGTGCCAGCAGTCTTACAGGGGGGAACACTGAAGCTTTCTTT. Translation gives CASSLTGGNTEAFF.